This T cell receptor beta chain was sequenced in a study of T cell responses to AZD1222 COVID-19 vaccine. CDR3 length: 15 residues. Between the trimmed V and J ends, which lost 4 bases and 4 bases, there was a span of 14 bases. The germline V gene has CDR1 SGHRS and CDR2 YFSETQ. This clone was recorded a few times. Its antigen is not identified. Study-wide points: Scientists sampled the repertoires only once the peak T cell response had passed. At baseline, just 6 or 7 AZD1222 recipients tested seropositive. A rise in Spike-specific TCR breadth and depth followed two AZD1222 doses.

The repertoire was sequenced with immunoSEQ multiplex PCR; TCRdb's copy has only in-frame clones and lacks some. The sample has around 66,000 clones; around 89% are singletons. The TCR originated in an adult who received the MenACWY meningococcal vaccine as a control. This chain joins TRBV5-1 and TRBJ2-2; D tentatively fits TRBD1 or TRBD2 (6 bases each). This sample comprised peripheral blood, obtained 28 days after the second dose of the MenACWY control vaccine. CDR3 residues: CASSPWGDTTGELFF. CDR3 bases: TGCGCCAGCAGCCCGTGGGGGGACACCACCGGGGAGCTGTTTTTT.